The 20 T cell receptor beta chains below all came from one sample that was sequenced in a study of blood T cell repertoires in COVID-19. Clones were read by immunoSEQ multiplex PCR, and TCRdb kept only the in-frame ones, dropping some. The sample consists of 150,000 to 200,000 clones, 70% to 85% of them appearing once. Sequencing was carried out using peripheral blood. The origin of the receptors is a woman aged 40 to 50 with COVID-19, enrolled during active disease.

This clone appeared a few times. Other DNA sequences in the same sample also yield this CDR3. This chain links TRBV19 with TRBJ1-1; D unresolved. This CDR3 has 13 amino acids. V was pared by 2 bases and J by 1 base, with 5 bases between. In germline, CDR1 is LNHDA, CDR2 SQIVND (reference sequence). CDR3 in amino acids: CASSIKRNTEAFF. CDR3 DNA sequence: TGTGCCAGTAGTATAAAGAGGAACACTGAAGCTTTCTTT.

This clone came up many times. The genes are TRBV23-1 and TRBJ1-2; TRBD1 agrees at 8 bases. TRBV23-1 is given ORF status, its function remaining uncertain. CDR3 length: 15 amino acids. V shed 11 bases, J shed 7 bases, and the junction held 18 bases outside the gene matches. The DNA of the CDR3 is TGCGCCGGTAGACAGGGGAAGGTGACTAGGTGTGGCTACACCTTC. Protein product: CAGRQGKVTRCGYTF.

V usage is TRBV27 and J usage is TRBJ2-1; D is possibly TRBD2 (5 bases). Between the trimmed V and J ends, which lost 3 bases and 6 bases, there was a span of 12 bases. Germline CDR1 and CDR2: MNHEY and SMNVEV (reference sequence). The CDR3 length is 14 residues. CDR3 region: CASSFGGGLNEQFF. The CDR3, as DNA: TGTGCCAGCAGTTTTGGAGGAGGACTCAATGAGCAGTTCTTC.

This chain links TRBV6-1 with TRBJ2-5; TRBD2 agrees at 11 bases. The CDR3 runs to 17 residues. The germline V gene has CDR1 MNHNS and CDR2 SASEGT. J was trimmed by 5 bases and V by 1 base; bases with no gene match: 9. The CDR3 region has the DNA TGTGCCAGCAGTGAAGGGAGTGAGGCTAGCGGGAGGGAGACCCAGTACTTC. It yields the protein CASSEGSEASGRETQYF.

Only one count was recorded for this clone. This rearrangement joins TRBV19 to TRBJ1-1, with D tentatively TRBD1 (6 bases). The CDR3 runs 14 residues. Per germline, CDR1 LNHDA and CDR2 SQIVND (reference sequence). V lost 10 bases and J lost 3, with 18 bases in between. CDR3 DNA sequence: TGTGCCACCAAAAGGGGGTCGAGGGACACTGAAGCTTTCTTT. It codes for CATKRGSRDTEAFF.

This clone was picked up a small number of times. The chain combines TRBV6-2 or TRBV6-3 with TRBJ1-5; a weak D match, TRBD1 (6 bases). The CDR3 extends over 17 amino acids. CDR1 and CDR2 from the germline V gene are MNHEY and SVGEGT. Trimming stripped 6 bases from V and 0 bases from J, with 18 bases between. The CDR3 sequence is CASSPPGHFDSNQPQHF. The CDR3 region has the DNA TGTGCCAGCAGCCCCCCGGGACACTTTGATAGCAATCAGCCCCAGCATTTT.

This rearrangement joins TRBV2 to TRBJ2-2; 9 nucleotides align to TRBD2. CDR1 is SNHLY, CDR2 FYNNEI, per germline. The CDR3 contains 15 residues. The J segment lost 4 bases and the V segment lost 6 bases, leaving 6 bases of the junction unmatched. CDR3 DNA: TGTGCCAGCAGGGTAGCGGGAGTGGGCACCGGGGAGCTGTTTTTT. Its protein product is CASRVAGVGTGELFF.

This sequence joins TRBV3-1 (or the pseudogene TRBV3-2) and TRBJ2-5, with D possibly matching TRBD1 (6 bases). Germline CDR1 is LGHDT and CDR2 is YNNKEL (reference sequence). Trimming shortened V by 4 bases and J by 9 bases, and 21 bases separated the two germline ends. This CDR3 contains 15 residues. The CDR3 coding sequence is TGTGCCAGCAGCCTATCGAACCCAGGGACATCTGCCCAGTACTTC. As protein: CASSLSNPGTSAQYF.

The CDR3 bases are TGTGCCAGCAGCCTCACGTGGGGGGACACTGAAGCTTTCTTT. It is translated as CASSLTWGDTEAFF. The V and J genes are TRBV7-8 and TRBJ1-1; TRBD1 might be the D (5 bases). This CDR3 has 14 residues. The germline V and J ends were trimmed by 5 bases and 3 bases, with 13 bases remaining between them. Germline V gene lookup returns CDR1 SGHVS and CDR2 FQNEAQ.

V is TRBV6-5 and J is TRBJ2-3, with D possibly being TRBD1 (5 bases). This CDR3 contains 14 residues. Germline-derived CDR1 and CDR2 are MNHEY and SVGAGI. V shed 5 bases and J shed 4 bases, with 13 bases lying between them. CDR3 sequence: CASSRSTGPDTQYF. CDR3 nucleotide sequence: TGTGCCAGCAGTAGGAGTACAGGCCCAGATACGCAGTATTTT.

This chain connects TRBV24-1 to TRBJ2-1; the D gene is possibly TRBD2 (6 bases). CDR1 and CDR2 from the germline V gene are KGHDR and SFDVKD. This CDR3 has 16 amino acids. The germline V and J ends were trimmed by 3 bases and 4 bases, with 15 bases remaining between them. The CDR3 DNA follows: TGTGCCACCAGTGATCCCCCCACACGGGGGTACAATGAGCAGTTCTTC. Encoded protein: CATSDPPTRGYNEQFF.

The CDR3 DNA sequence: TGCGCCAGCAGCTTGGTCCTTGGGACAAACTATGGCTACACCTTC. This translates into CASSLVLGTNYGYTF. This rearrangement joins TRBV5-1 to TRBJ1-2; tentatively, D is TRBD1 (6 bases). Trimming took off 0 bases at V and 2 bases at J, with 11 bases between the two ends. The CDR3 extends over 15 amino acids. The germline V gene encodes CDR1 SGHRS and CDR2 YFSETQ.

The chain links TRBV6-6 to TRBJ1-3; TRBD1 might be the D (6 bases). The length of the CDR3 is 13 residues. Between the trimmed V and J ends, which lost 9 bases and 4 bases, there was a span of 13 bases. Per the germline V gene, CDR1 is MNHNY and CDR2 is SVGAGI (reference sequence). The chain's CDR3 is CASLGDTGNTIYF. The CDR3 DNA sequence: TGTGCCAGTTTGGGGGACACCGGAAACACCATATATTTT.

The chain couples TRBV20-1 to TRBJ1-2; D ambiguous. Trimming took off 0 bases at V and 4 bases at J, with 3 bases between the two ends. The CDR3 sequence is 11 residues long. CDR1 and CDR2 (germline): DFQATT, SNEGSKA (reference sequence). The CDR3 protein is CSAREAYGYTF. The CDR3 DNA sequence: TGCAGTGCTAGAGAGGCCTATGGCTACACCTTC.

The rearrangement joins TRBV15 to TRBJ1-3; the D gene is possibly TRBD1 (5 bases). Trimming left V 5 bases short and J 2 bases short, with 10 bases between. This CDR3 has 14 residues. Germline CDR1 and CDR2: LNHNV and YYDKDF (reference sequence). CDR3 residues: CATSALGPGNTIYF. As DNA, the CDR3 is TGTGCCACCAGCGCTTTGGGGCCTGGAAACACCATATATTTT.

In its sample, this clone was seen once. The chain carries TRBV4-2 and TRBJ2-7, with D possibly TRBD1 on 5 matching bases. This CDR3 contains 15 residues. V was pared by 0 bases and J by 1 base, with 10 bases between. From germline, CDR1 is LGHNA and CDR2 YNFKEQ. DNA for the CDR3: TGTGCCAGCAGCCAAGACCCGGCAGGGTCCTACGAGCAGTACTTC. This sequence encodes CASSQDPAGSYEQYF.

This sequence joins TRBV29-1 and TRBJ2-1; perhaps TRBD2 as D (6 bases). Germline CDR1 and CDR2: SQVTM and ANQGSEA. Deletions cut 3 bases from V and 5 bases from J, with 11 bases between. The CDR3 sequence is 13 residues long. The CDR3 region has the DNA TGCAGCGTTGATGTGTGGGAGGACAATGAGCAGTTCTTC. Protein product: CSVDVWEDNEQFF.

The gene calls are TRBV7-3 and TRBJ1-1, with no clear D. V lost 5 bases and J 5 bases, leaving 12 bases between the germline ends. CDR1 and CDR2 from the germline V gene are SGHTA and FQGTGA. The CDR3 consists of 13 residues. CDR3 sequence reads: CASSAEFRTEAFF. The CDR3 DNA reads TGTGCCAGCAGCGCGGAGTTCCGTACTGAAGCTTTCTTT. Looking up the rest from reference TRBV7-3 and TRBJ1-1 gives the full variable domain: GAGVSQTPSNKVTEKGKYVELRCDPISGHTALYWYRQSLGQGPEFLIYFQGTGAADDSGLPNDRFFAVRPEGSVSTLKIQRTERGDSAVYLCASSAEFRTEAFFGQGTRLTVV.

In its sample, this clone was seen a few times. The chain is built from TRBV28 and TRBJ1-5, with TRBD1 as a possible D gene (6 bases). V lost 2 bases, J lost 7 bases, and 18 bases lay in between. The CDR3 has 16 amino acids. Germline-derived CDR1 and CDR2 are MDHEN and SYDVKM. The CDR3 nucleotides are TGTGCCAGCAGTTTACATAGGACAGTGGCCAGACAGCCCCAGCATTTT. This sequence encodes CASSLHRTVARQPQHF.

V is TRBV4-2 and J is TRBJ2-3; D is perhaps TRBD2 (6 bases). This CDR3 is built from 15 residues. V lost 6 bases and J 0 bases, leaving 13 bases between the germline ends. In germline, CDR1 is LGHNA, CDR2 YNFKEQ. CDR3 nucleotide sequence: TGTGCCAGCAGATCTAGCGAAACGAGCACAGATACGCAGTATTTT. Amino acids: CASRSSETSTDTQYF.